This T cell receptor beta chain was recorded in a study of identifying expanded T cells in peripheral blood. Study outcomes and limitations: Technical replicates showed approximately 1.2 changed clones; around 2 weeks about 16; four weeks 19.

A single count supports this clone. The target antigen is unknown. The V gene's germline CDR1 is SNHLY and CDR2 FYNNEI. With 3 bases removed from V and 1 base from J, the gap between germline ends came to 14 bases. This CDR3 has 16 residues. Data came from immunoSEQ multiplex PCR; TCRdb stores just in-frame clones and leaves some out. The table shows over 70,000 clones, with more than 75% occurring only once. Healthy donors had no documented immune events, such as infections, while sampled. V is TRBV2 and J is TRBJ2-3; D might be TRBD1 (6 bases). The sequence derives from a person aged 18 to 75 in good health. The specimen was blood. The CDR3 is CASSDWLAGGTDTQYF. The CDR3 DNA follows: TGTGCCAGCAGTGATTGGCTAGCAGGGGGCACAGATACGCAGTATTTT. The full variable domain, rest sourced from reference TRBV2 and TRBJ2-3, is EPEVTQTPSHQVTQMGQEVILRCVPISNHLYFYWYRQILGQKVEFLVSFYNNEISEKSEIFDDQFSVERPDGSNFTLKIRSTKLEDSAMYFCASSDWLAGGTDTQYFGPGTRLTVL.